The 13 T cell receptor beta chains listed next were all sequenced from one sample in a study of blood T cell repertoires in COVID-19. Method: immunoSEQ multiplex PCR; TCRdb's copy keeps in-frame clones and lacks some. This sample has roughly 410,000 clones; over 75% occur once, and the top ten carry about 2.5%. Sequencing input: peripheral blood. The source is a woman aged 55-70 years with COVID-19, enrolled during active disease.

The chain carries TRBV7-8 and TRBJ1-2, with TRBD1 matching over 9 bases. The CDR3 length is 17 residues. J gave up 8 bases and V 6 bases, and 19 bases lay outside the gene matches. Germline assignment: CDR1 SGHVS and CDR2 FQNEAQ. The CDR3 is CASRLGTGKRGVEGYTF. The CDR3 DNA is TGTGCCAGCAGACTCGGGACAGGGAAGAGAGGGGTGGAGGGCTACACCTTC.

This sequence joins TRBV7-2 and TRBJ1-1; no reliable D call. The CDR3 is made up of 13 amino acids. V was pared by 4 bases and J by 1 base, with 7 bases between. Germline CDR1 is SGHTA and CDR2 is FQGNSA. CDR3: CASSSSRNTEAFF. The DNA for the CDR3 is TGTGCCAGCAGCTCCTCGAGGAACACTGAAGCTTTCTTT. The full variable domain, completed using reference TRBV7-2 and TRBJ1-1, is GAGVSQSPSNKVTEKGKDVELRCDPISGHTALYWYRQSLGQGLEFLIYFQGNSAPDKSGLPSDRFSAERTGGSVSTLTIQRTQQEDSAVYLCASSSSRNTEAFFGQGTRLTVV.

The chain uses TRBV5-1 and TRBJ1-1; D is possibly TRBD1 (5 bases). Germline V gene sequence: CDR1 SGHRS, CDR2 YFSETQ. The CDR3 totals 12 residues. The V end was cut by 7 bases, the J end by 7 bases, with 14 bases between. The DNA of the CDR3 is TGCGCCAGCGGTCTCCGCGGGGGTGAAGCTTTCTTT. Amino acids: CASGLRGGEAFF.

This clone was recorded only once. The rearrangement joins TRBV30 to TRBJ1-1; possible D gene TRBD1, 6 bases. In germline, CDR1 is GTSNPN, CDR2 SVGIG (reference sequence). Trimming pared 2 bases from V and 3 bases from J, leaving 16 bases between. The CDR3 runs to 15 residues. This CDR3 is CAWSYQGSGDTEAFF. As DNA, the CDR3 is TGTGCCTGGAGTTATCAGGGGAGCGGGGACACTGAAGCTTTCTTT.

CDR3 residues: CSATGIQAFF. In DNA, the CDR3 is TGCAGTGCAACCGGGATCCAAGCTTTCTTT. V usage is TRBV20-1 and J usage is TRBJ1-1; no firm D call. V lost 6 bases and J lost 9, with 11 bases in between. The germline CDR1 and CDR2 sequences are DFQATT and SNEGSKA (reference sequence). CDR3 size: 10 residues.

The rearrangement uses TRBV6-5 and TRBJ1-5; 7 nucleotides match TRBD1. CDR3 size: 13 residues. Germline trimming cut 9 bases from V and 0 bases from J; bases unmatched to any gene: 2. Looked up from germline, CDR1 is MNHEY and CDR2 is SVGAGI. Here the CDR3 reads CASRTGSNQPQHF. CDR3 bases: TGTGCCAGTAGGACAGGTAGCAATCAGCCCCAGCATTTT.

This clone is a singleton in its sample. The rearrangement joins TRBV18 to TRBJ2-5; TRBD1 might be the D (6 bases). Germline assignment: CDR1 KGHSH and CDR2 LQKENI. The CDR3 extends over 14 amino acids. The V and J ends lost 3 bases and 2 bases respectively, with 10 bases between them. CDR3: CASSPFGQQETQYF. The CDR3 region has the DNA TGTGCCAGCTCACCCTTCGGACAGCAAGAGACCCAGTACTTC.

The V and J genes are TRBV30 and TRBJ2-1, with D possibly TRBD2 on 6 matching bases. Germline CDR1 is GTSNPN and CDR2 is SVGIG (reference sequence). There are 16 residues in the CDR3. V lost 2 bases to trimming and J lost 1 base, with 15 bases between them. CDR3 DNA sequence: TGTGCCTGGAGTAGGGGAAAAAGCGGGTCCTACAATGAGCAGTTCTTC. Protein product: CAWSRGKSGSYNEQFF.

This clone has only a few counts. V gene TRBV5-8 combines with J gene TRBJ1-4; D not resolved. The V gene lost 4 bases and the J gene lost 8 bases, with 24 bases spanning the gap. Looked up from germline, CDR1 is SGHTS and CDR2 is YDEGEE. The CDR3 totals 17 residues. CDR3 protein: CASSIRRTAGMGEKLFF. In DNA form, the CDR3 reads TGTGCCAGCAGCATCCGCAGGACGGCGGGAATGGGAGAAAAACTGTTTTTT.

This clone has only one observation. Within the sample, other DNA sequences also encode this same CDR3. This sequence joins TRBV5-1 and TRBJ1-3; TRBD1 is a possible D gene (5 bases). The germline V gene encodes CDR1 SGHRS and CDR2 YFSETQ. Trimming left V 4 bases short and J 1 base short, with 12 bases between. The CDR3 extends over 15 amino acids. The CDR3 loop reads CASSLDRISGNTIYF. CDR3 bases: TGCGCCAGCAGCCTAGACAGAATTTCTGGAAACACCATATATTTT.

The V and J genes are TRBV29-1 and TRBJ1-1, with 9 bases aligning to TRBD1. Unmatched junction bases numbered 7, after V lost 4 bases and J lost 4 bases. CDR3 length equals 14 residues. Germline CDR1 is SQVTM and CDR2 is ANQGSEA. CDR3 in DNA: TGCAGCGTTGTTCCAGGACAGGGGATCACTGAAGCTTTCTTT. It is translated as CSVVPGQGITEAFF.

The gene calls are TRBV9 and TRBJ2-3; perhaps TRBD2 as D (6 bases). Trimming took 4 bases from V and 2 from J, leaving 14 bases between them. This CDR3 has 15 amino acids. The germline gives CDR1 SGDLS, CDR2 YYNGEE. CDR3 sequence (DNA): TGTGCCAGCAGCACGGGACTTTCTCCCACAGATACGCAGTATTTT. This codes for CASSTGLSPTDTQYF.

The rearrangement joins TRBV12-5 to TRBJ1-2; possible D gene TRBD1, 5 bases. The CDR3 has 12 amino acids. The V and J ends lost 0 bases and 8 bases respectively, with 7 bases between them. Germline V gene sequence: CDR1 LGHNT, CDR2 FRNRAP. CDR3 residues: CASGLVKGGYTF. The CDR3 region has the DNA TGTGCTAGTGGTTTGGTAAAGGGGGGCTACACCTTC.